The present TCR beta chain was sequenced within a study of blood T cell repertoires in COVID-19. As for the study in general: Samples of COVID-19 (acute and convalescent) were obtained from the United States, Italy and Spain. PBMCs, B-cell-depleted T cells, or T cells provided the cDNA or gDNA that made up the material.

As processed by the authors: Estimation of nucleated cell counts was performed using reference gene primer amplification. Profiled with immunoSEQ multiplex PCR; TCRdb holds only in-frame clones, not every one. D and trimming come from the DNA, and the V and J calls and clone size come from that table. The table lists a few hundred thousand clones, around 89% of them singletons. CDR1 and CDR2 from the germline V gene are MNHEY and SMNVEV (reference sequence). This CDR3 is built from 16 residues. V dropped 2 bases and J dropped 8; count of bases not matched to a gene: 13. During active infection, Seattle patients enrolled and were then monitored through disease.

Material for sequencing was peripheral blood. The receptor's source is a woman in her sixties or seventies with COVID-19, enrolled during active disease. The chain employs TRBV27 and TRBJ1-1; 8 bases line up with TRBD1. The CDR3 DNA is TGTGCCAGCAGTTTAGCGACGGGACAGGAAAGCTCCGAAGCTTTCTTT. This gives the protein CASSLATGQESSEAFF.